The clone carrying this T cell receptor (beta chain) was seen only a few times. The antigen is not known. The CDR3 end is not reached by the read, which stops 3 residues before it; the germline J gene fills it in. TCRdb's table, derived via immunoSEQ multiplex PCR, lists solely in-frame clones and lacks some. The sample shows about 28,000 clones, none of them appearing just once. Looked up from germline, CDR1 is SNHLY and CDR2 is FYNNEI. Trimming took 7 bases from V and 0 from J, leaving 13 bases between them. This CDR3 has 15 residues. Aged roughly 8 to 65 years, CVID subjects averaged approximately 38 years old. Blood samples were heparinized, 5 to 8 ml per donor. This sample is drawn from a study of T cell clonality in common variable immunodeficiency. Whole-study results and caveats: Reportedly, TCR beta sequences from common variable immunodeficiency showed fewer deletions and N-nucleotide insertions.

Sequences were obtained from peripheral blood mononuclear cells. The sequence derives from a human donor with common variable immunodeficiency. The V call is TRBV2, the J call TRBJ2-1; weak D call: TRBD2 (5 bases). The sequenced part of the CDR3 DNA is TGTGCCAGCACCGAGGACTTTAGCTCCTACAATGAG. It yields the protein CASTEDFSSYNE. The full CDR3 reads CASTEDFSSYNEQFF.